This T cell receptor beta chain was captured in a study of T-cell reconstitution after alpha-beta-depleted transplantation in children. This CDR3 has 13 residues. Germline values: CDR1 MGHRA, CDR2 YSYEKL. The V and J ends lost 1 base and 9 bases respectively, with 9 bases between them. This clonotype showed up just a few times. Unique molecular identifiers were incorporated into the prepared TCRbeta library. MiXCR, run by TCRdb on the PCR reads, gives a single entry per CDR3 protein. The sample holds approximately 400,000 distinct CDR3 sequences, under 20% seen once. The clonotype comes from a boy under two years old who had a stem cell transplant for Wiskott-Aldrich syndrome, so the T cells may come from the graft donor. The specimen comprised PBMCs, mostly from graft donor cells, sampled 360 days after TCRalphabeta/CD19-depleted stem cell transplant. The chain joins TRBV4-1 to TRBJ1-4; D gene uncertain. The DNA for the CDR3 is TGCGCCAGCAGCCAAGGGCCGGGGAAAAAACTGTTTTTT. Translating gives CASSQGPGKKLFF.